This TCR beta chain derives from a study of glioma-infiltrating T cells (dated by TCRdb to between 2015 and 2016). Study-level background: The study sequenced TCR alpha- and beta-chain repertoires from glioma tissue, from non-neoplastic brain tissue and from matched peripheral blood mononuclear cells. Each tissue-infiltrating repertoire was compared with the same patient's peripheral blood repertoire to measure divergence between tissue and blood T-cell populations. The paired cohort comprised three low-grade glioma patients, several primary glioblastoma patients and three non-glioma patients contributing non-neoplastic brain tissue.

Broader findings and caveats from the paper: Tissue and blood shared very few CDR3 sequences, a result attributed to high CDR3 diversity and limited sampling. Group comparisons rested on small numbers: three non-neoplastic, three low-grade glioma and 7 or 8 glioblastoma patients. VJ-independent divergence between tissue and blood was below expectation in non-neoplastic patients but above expectation in all gliomas, especially low-grade gliomas.

Comment on this clonotype: Its antigen is currently not known. This may be a read error: a much more frequent sequence differs by one nucleotide.

The junction carries 19 bases between V and J, which are trimmed by 8 bases and 5 bases respectively. The germline V gene supplies CDR1 SGHTA and CDR2 FQGNSA. The CDR3, from cysteine to phenylalanine, totals 14 residues. The kept DNA is CDR3 alone, 42 bases in frame from the first base. The iRepertoire nested amplicon-rescue multiplex PCR (arm-PCR) platform was used to amplify TCR alpha and beta CDR3 regions from RNA. One-step reverse transcription and amplification used about 95-400 ng of tissue mRNA or PBMC total RNA as input. Following bead purification, Illumina adapters were added by a secondary multiplex PCR, and libraries between 200 and 400 bp were gel-purified. Demultiplexing relied on internal 6-nucleotide barcodes carried by the libraries. Sequencing of libraries was performed on an Illumina MiSeq with 2x220 or 2x250 nucleotide paired-end reads. Per the authors' processing: FLASH 1.2.11 was used to merge paired reads, and BWA-MEM then aligned the reads to the GRCh37 human genome before TRA and TRB reads were extracted. For V and J assignment, an IMGT-derived reference of cassette sequences and CDR3 motifs that included pseudogenes was used. Three-frame translation of reads was performed, and productive CDR3s were defined as those with a C...FGXG motif and no stop codons. Unique combinations of V-J cassette pair and CDR3 amino acid sequence were defined as clonotypes. Hamming distance filtering was applied to reads, with thresholds set by the sequence error rate of each sample in mapped regions. The public reads were quality trimmed at Q25 with fastp and then assembled into clones with MiXCR by TCRdb, keeping productive beta chains. Entries are consolidated by CDR3 protein sequence, retaining the most common genes and DNA. In this record, the V and J calls reflect TCRdb's handling and not the investigators' own analysis. This sample has 100,000 to 150,000 distinct CDR3 sequences in its table, and roughly 20% of those were observed once. The ten most abundant clones make up around 15% of the sample.

The chain is encoded by TRBV7-2 joined to TRBJ2-7; TRBD2 could be the D gene, as 6 bases match. The receptor comes from a human donor with low-grade glioma or glioblastoma, undergoing nonglioma brain surgery, or in good health (not recorded which). The sequenced sample was glioma tissue, nonneoplastic brain tissue, or PBMCs (not recorded which). The CDR3 region reads CASRPTSWGDEQYF. The nucleotide sequence is given as TGTGCCAGCCGCCCTACCAGCTGGGGGGACGAGCAGTACTTC.